A selection of T cell receptor beta chains follows, all from one sample in a study of control samples from healthy donors and cancer patients. Profiled with immunoSEQ multiplex PCR; TCRdb holds only in-frame clones, not every one. Among approximately 68,000 clones listed, 65% to 85% were seen once. The sequenced sample consisted of blood. These receptors were collected from a man aged 60 to 75 in good health. CDR3s leave out the opening cysteine and the closing phenylalanine or tryptophan.

J: TRBJ1-5
V: TRBV18
CDR3: ASSPAEAGPQH

J: TRBJ1-2
V: TRBV29-1
CDR3: SVDGGVRYT

J: TRBJ2-7
V: TRBV6-5
CDR3: ASSYSGGGSDEQY

J: TRBJ2-4
V: TRBV27
CDR3: ASTYWGTAENIQY

J: TRBJ2-3
V: TRBV6-6
CDR3: ASRPQGTDTQY

J: TRBJ2-3
V: TRBV7-2
CDR3: ASSWTSASTDTQY

J: TRBJ1-1
V: TRBV30
CDR3: AWGGGGMTEAF

J: TRBJ2-7
V: TRBV7-9
CDR3: ASSLAGLASSYEQY

J: TRBJ2-1
V: TRBV7-8
CDR3: ASSLSGIGGEYNEQF

J: TRBJ2-1
V: TRBV5-4
CDR3: ASSLGTGNEQF

J: TRBJ1-5
V: TRBV19
CDR3: ASKDRGGQGGNQPQH

J: TRBJ1-1
V: TRBV9
CDR3: ASSVDGRENTEAF

J: TRBJ2-1
V: TRBV7-2
CDR3: ASSLAQGAYNEQF

J: TRBJ1-2
V: TRBV2
CDR3: ASFRQGYYGYT

J: TRBJ1-6
V: TRBV5-6
CDR3: ASSLGQKDSPLH

J: TRBJ1-5
V: TRBV4-1
CDR3: ASSQVKNGNQPQH

J: TRBJ1-4
V: TRBV25-1
CDR3: ASSGGSGASEKLF

J: TRBJ2-5
V: TRBV29-1
CDR3: SARRRAETQY

J: TRBJ2-3
V: TRBV6-5
CDR3: ASRVKGHTDTQY

J: TRBJ2-2
V: TRBV30
CDR3: AWGLAGGELF

J: TRBJ1-5
V: TRBV7-2
CDR3: ASSLPLGQGLDQPQH

J: TRBJ1-2
V: TRBV24-1
CDR3: ATSDLRFRGQGGYT

J: TRBJ2-1
V: TRBV3-1/TRBV3-2
CDR3: ASSFNSGLNEQF

J: TRBJ1-4
V: TRBV7-2
CDR3: ASSGVNEKLF

J: TRBJ2-3
V: TRBV6-2/TRBV6-3
CDR3: ASSRIAGSTDTQY

J: TRBJ2-7
V: TRBV5-1
CDR3: ASSAGPGEGEQY

J: TRBJ1-1
V: TRBV10-3
CDR3: AISESMGDTEAF

J: TRBJ1-2
V: TRBV19
CDR3: ASTYPGQGLYGYT

J: TRBJ2-7
V: TRBV4-3
CDR3: ASSPEGRSREQY

J: TRBJ2-3
V: TRBV6-5
CDR3: ASSSGRAPDTQY

J: TRBJ2-3
V: TRBV6-5
CDR3: ASSYPHLADTDTQY

J: TRBJ2-3
V: TRBV4-2
CDR3: ASSGRGADTQY

J: TRBJ2-5
V: TRBV5-4
CDR3: ASSSGLAGKETQY

J: TRBJ2-3
V: TRBV15
CDR3: ATSSTGTSVTQY

J: TRBJ2-7
V: TRBV6-6
CDR3: ASIRDRGQTYEQY

J: TRBJ2-3
V: TRBV7-9
CDR3: ASSQQSTDTQY

J: TRBJ1-2
V: TRBV5-1
CDR3: ASSSRQGAPLGGGYT

J: TRBJ2-7
V: TRBV28
CDR3: ASSILAGAGEQY

J: TRBJ2-1
V: TRBV20-1
CDR3: SASRVSGSYNEQF

J: TRBJ2-5
V: TRBV7-9
CDR3: AIWTGRLGETQY

J: TRBJ1-2
V: TRBV5-1
CDR3: ASSSNGNYGYT

J: TRBJ2-3
V: TRBV5-4
CDR3: ASSLSDTQY

J: TRBJ2-7
V: TRBV4-3
CDR3: ASSHRGQVKFDYEQY

J: TRBJ2-7
V: TRBV7-8
CDR3: ASSLPSGRSYEQY

J: TRBJ1-2
V: TRBV12-3/TRBV12-4
CDR3: ASSPEAGYGYT

J: TRBJ2-3
V: TRBV19
CDR3: ASSMGVRVTHEGGTDTQY

J: TRBJ1-6
V: TRBV3-1/TRBV3-2
CDR3: ASSQGTLYNSPLH

J: TRBJ1-1
V: TRBV5-1
CDR3: ASSLAEGEAF

J: TRBJ1-5
V: TRBV6-2/TRBV6-3
CDR3: ASSDSVIHRGH

J: TRBJ2-1
V: TRBV19
CDR3: ASSPRAGVSNEQF

J: TRBJ1-4
V: TRBV28
CDR3: ASSLGARGEKLF

J: TRBJ2-3
V: TRBV6-5
CDR3: ASCPGGRPDTQY

J: TRBJ1-5
V: TRBV4-1
CDR3: ASSQKDRGDGNQPQH

J: TRBJ2-7
V: TRBV6-6
CDR3: ASSPRGLAGGVLYEQY

J: TRBJ2-3
V: TRBV9
CDR3: ASSPLVGVTDTQY